This T cell receptor (beta chain) appears in the sequencing data of a study of T cell repertoires in cytomegalovirus infection. V lost 1 base and J lost 12, with 13 bases in between. This CDR3 spans 13 amino acids. Germline assignment: CDR1 MNHEY and CDR2 SVGEGT. Details on this clonotype: Its matching antigen is unknown.

TCRdb independently ran MiXCR on the reads; one entry per CDR3 protein. The data contain roughly 280,000 distinct CDR3 sequences, 22% of them singletons. This sequence was found in a human donor in good health (CMV status not recorded). Some clones in this sample may be carry-over from other donors' samples. The chain carries TRBV6-2 or TRBV6-3 and TRBJ2-1; D may be TRBD2 (6 bases). The starting material was cultured PBMCs, obtained from culture after CMV antigen stimulation. CDR3 amino acids: CASSYFQLARQFF. For the CDR3, the DNA is TGTGCCAGCAGTTACTTCCAACTAGCTCGGCAGTTCTTC.